This T cell receptor (beta chain) appears in the sequencing data of a study of T-cell memory formation after mild COVID-19. TCRdb re-derived calls from the 5' RACE reads in MiXCR, one entry per CDR3 protein. The sample holds some 110,000 distinct CDR3 sequences, approximately 17% seen once. Sequenced material: PBMCs or a T cell subset sorted from them (not recorded which). This sequence was found in an adult woman who had mild COVID-19 (a few samples of this study predate the infection). Cell type and time point are not known.

CDR3 residues: CASSLGLAGHYNEQFF. The DNA for the CDR3 is TGTGCCAGCAGCTTGGGACTAGCGGGACACTACAATGAGCAGTTCTTC. This chain links TRBV5-5 with TRBJ2-1, with 11 bases lining up with TRBD2. The CDR3 has 16 residues. Unmatched junction bases numbered 2, after V lost 0 bases and J lost 3 bases. Per the germline V gene, CDR1 is SGHKS and CDR2 is YYEKEE (reference sequence).